One sample yielded the 21 T cell receptor beta chains listed below, sequenced in a study of T cell changes during pregnancy in multiple sclerosis (dated by TCRdb to the late 2010s). Library preparation was by the immunoSEQ multiplex PCR assay. TCRdb stores this immuneACCESS table with in-frame sequences only. Part of the clones is absent; in the studies checked, under half of the shortfall reflects unresolved V genes, and no reason is known for the rest. This sample holds about 20,000 clones; nearly 90% were observed only once. Of the sample, approximately 7.4% is held by the ten largest clones. The sample was CD8+ T cells from peripheral blood mononuclear cells, taken in the second trimester of pregnancy. The source of these receptors is a female donor in good health, enrolled as a control in a pregnancy study.

The V gene is TRBV29-1, the J gene TRBJ1-1, with TRBD1 identical over 10 bases. J was trimmed by 4 bases and V by 0 bases; bases with no gene match: 5. The germline CDR1 and CDR2 sequences are SQVTM and ANQGSEA. The CDR3 consists of 15 residues. CDR3 region: CSVEDPRTGGTEAFF. As DNA, the CDR3 is TGCAGCGTTGAAGATCCCCGGACAGGGGGCACTGAAGCTTTCTTT.

The chain couples TRBV29-1 to TRBJ2-7, with 8 nucleotides matching TRBD1. This CDR3 comprises 15 residues. Germline V gives CDR1 SQVTM, CDR2 ANQGSEA. V lost 4 bases, J lost 3 bases, and 11 bases stayed unmatched. CDR3 sequence (DNA): TGCAGCGTTGGGGTCGGTGGCACAGGGGGCTACGAGCAGTACTTC. Its translation is CSVGVGGTGGYEQYF.

The rearrangement links TRBV6-1 to TRBJ2-3; 8 bases line up with TRBD2. This CDR3 has 17 amino acids. The V segment lost 0 bases and the J segment 2 bases; nucleotides outside the gene matches: 7. Germline lookup yields CDR1 MNHNS and CDR2 SASEGT. This chain's CDR3 is CASSEAGGGGPTDTQYF. The CDR3 DNA sequence: TGTGCCAGCAGTGAAGCGGGAGGCGGGGGGCCCACAGATACGCAGTATTTT.

By frequency in the sample, this clone is medium-sized. This rearrangement joins TRBV7-9 to TRBJ1-2; possibly TRBD1 for D (5 bases). Germline CDR1 and CDR2: SEHNR and FQNEAQ (reference sequence). The CDR3 length is 13 residues. Deletions cut 3 bases from V and 4 bases from J, with 9 bases between. The CDR3 here is CASSFRDSYGYTF. The DNA of the CDR3 is TGTGCCAGCAGCTTCCGCGACAGCTATGGCTACACCTTC.

This chain links TRBV6-1 with TRBJ2-7, with 7 bases fitting TRBD1. The CDR3 length is 14 residues. V trimming: 6 bases; J trimming: 6 bases; junction bases outside the gene matches: 11. Germline assignment: CDR1 MNHNS and CDR2 SASEGT. The chain's CDR3 is CASRTGPYEVEQYF. For the CDR3, the DNA is TGTGCCAGCAGGACAGGGCCCTATGAGGTCGAGCAGTACTTC.

The V and J genes are TRBV28 and TRBJ1-5; a weak D match, TRBD1 (6 bases). V lost 8 bases to trimming and J lost 8 bases, with 19 bases between them. CDR1 is MDHEN, CDR2 SYDVKM, per germline. This CDR3 is 14 amino acids long. The CDR3 region has the DNA TGTGCCAGCCGGGCAGGGGAGTTAGGGAAGCCCCAGCATTTT. This codes for CASRAGELGKPQHF.

The CDR3 loop reads CASSYGFPGQGYEQYF. CDR3 DNA sequence: TGTGCCAGCAGTTACGGGTTCCCGGGACAGGGGTACGAGCAGTACTTC. V usage is TRBV6-5 and J usage is TRBJ2-7; TRBD1 matches at 10 bases. The CDR3 is made up of 16 amino acids. In germline, CDR1 is MNHEY, CDR2 SVGAGI. Losses at the gene ends were 2 bases for V and 4 bases for J; bases not matched to a gene: 8.

This rearrangement joins TRBV30 to TRBJ2-5; 7 bases align to TRBD1. The trim removed 3 bases at V and 3 bases at J, leaving 10 bases unmatched. Germline V gives CDR1 GTSNPN, CDR2 SVGIG (reference sequence). The CDR3 spans 15 residues. This chain's CDR3 is CAWSTPPGTEETQYF. As DNA, the CDR3 is TGTGCCTGGAGCACGCCGCCCGGGACAGAAGAGACCCAGTACTTC.

This sequence joins TRBV14 and TRBJ2-5; possible D gene TRBD1, 6 bases. The DNA end is more similar to TRBJ2-7, so the J call may be wrong. Per germline, CDR1 SGHDN and CDR2 FVKESK. The CDR3 consists of 15 residues. In DNA form, the CDR3 reads TGTGCCAGCAGCGCCTACAGGGATCCGTATTACGAGCAGTACTTC. Protein product: CASSAYRDPYYEQYF.

This chain joins TRBV5-1 and TRBJ2-7, with D maybe TRBD2 (6 bases). This CDR3 contains 14 residues. Trimming cost V 8 bases and J 2 bases, with 17 bases left between them. CDR1 and CDR2 from the germline V gene are SGHRS and YFSETQ. The CDR3 DNA reads TGCGCCAGTGGAAGACGGGACTCTACCTACGAGCAGTACTTC. Amino acid sequence: CASGRRDSTYEQYF.

The gene calls are TRBV6-5 and TRBJ2-3; 10 nucleotides match TRBD1. Germline V gene data show CDR1 as MNHEY and CDR2 as SVGAGI. This CDR3 region has 16 residues. V was pared by 2 bases and J by 3 bases, with 5 bases of the junction left unmatched. In nucleotides, the CDR3 is TGTGCCAGCAGTTACCCGACAGGGGGCGCGACAGATACGCAGTATTTT. This gives the protein CASSYPTGGATDTQYF.

Note on this clone: This CDR3 is also generated by other DNA sequences in the sample. The rearrangement uses TRBV11-2 and TRBJ2-7, with D uncertain. The germline V gene encodes CDR1 SGHAT and CDR2 FQNNGV. The CDR3 has 13 amino acids. Deletions cut 5 bases from V and 1 base from J, with 9 bases between. The CDR3 reads CASSPPGSYEQYF. CDR3 sequence (DNA): TGTGCCAGCAGCCCCCCAGGTTCCTACGAGCAGTACTTC.

The chain employs TRBV11-2 and TRBJ2-7; TRBD2 might be the D (6 bases). Germline assignment: CDR1 SGHAT and CDR2 FQNNGV. V shed 5 bases and J shed 5 bases, with 13 bases lying between them. The length of the CDR3 is 13 residues. CDR3 in DNA: TGTGCCAGCAGCGCCGGGACTTCCAACGAGCAGTACTTC. Its translation: CASSAGTSNEQYF.

V usage is TRBV5-1 and J usage is TRBJ1-2; maybe TRBD1 (6 bases). V lost 0 bases to trimming and J lost 5 bases, with 17 bases between them. The CDR3 is 16 amino acids. Germline V gene sequence: CDR1 SGHRS, CDR2 YFSETQ. The CDR3 is CASSLDRQGSGYGYTF. The CDR3 DNA reads TGCGCCAGCAGCTTGGATCGGCAGGGGAGTGGTTATGGCTACACCTTC.

The rearrangement joins TRBV7-6 to TRBJ1-1, with D tentatively TRBD1 (5 bases). Germline V gene sequence: CDR1 SGHVS, CDR2 FNYEAQ. The V end lost 6 bases, the J end lost 0 bases, and 11 bases lay between the germline ends. The CDR3 runs to 14 residues. The CDR3: CASRDGGMNTEAFF. The CDR3 region has the DNA TGTGCCAGCAGGGACGGGGGAATGAACACTGAAGCTTTCTTT.

The chain employs TRBV10-3 and TRBJ2-2, with unresolved D. This CDR3 is built from 13 residues. V was cut by 7 bases and J by 0 bases, with 6 bases left in between. The V gene's germline CDR1 is ENHRY and CDR2 SYGVKD. The CDR3 DNA reads TGTGCCATCATGCGGACGAACACCGGGGAGCTGTTTTTT. Translating gives CAIMRTNTGELFF.

The CDR3 protein is CASSPRTVEAFF. DNA of the CDR3: TGTGCCAGCAGCCCGCGGACAGTTGAAGCTTTCTTT. The chain carries TRBV7-9 and TRBJ1-1, with a weak D call TRBD1 (6 bases). The V end was cut by 5 bases, the J end by 7 bases, with 11 bases between. CDR1 and CDR2 (germline): SEHNR, FQNEAQ (reference sequence). This CDR3 comprises 12 residues.

The CDR3 is CASSLAATGKQETQYF. CDR3 DNA sequence: TGCGCCAGCAGCTTGGCCGCGACAGGGAAACAAGAGACCCAGTACTTC. The chain combines TRBV5-1 with TRBJ2-5, with 7 bases that match TRBD1. The V and J ends lost 0 bases and 2 bases, in that order; junction bases with no gene match: 7. This CDR3 has 16 residues. CDR1 and CDR2 (germline): SGHRS, YFSETQ.

The rearrangement links TRBV4-1 to TRBJ2-7; TRBD1 aligns across 10 bases. The CDR3 covers 15 residues. Germline loops: CDR1 MGHRA, CDR2 YSYEKL. Trimming cost V 3 bases and J 3 bases; bases outside gene matches: 5. The CDR3 nucleotides read TGCGCCAGCAGCCACGGACAGGGGGGTTACTACGAGCAGTACTTC. Amino acids: CASSHGQGGYYEQYF.

This chain connects TRBV19 to TRBJ2-1, with 8 positions matching TRBD2. Per the germline V gene, CDR1 is LNHDA and CDR2 is SQIVND (reference sequence). The CDR3 runs 16 residues. V gave up 4 bases and J gave up 1 base; unmatched junction bases: 6. The CDR3 region has the DNA TGTGCCAGTAGTACTCGTAGCGGGGCGTCCTACAATGAGCAGTTCTTC. Its protein product is CASSTRSGASYNEQFF.

The chain has TRBV10-1 and TRBJ2-7; weak D call: TRBD1 (6 bases). CDR1 is WNHNN and CDR2 is SYGVQD in the germline V gene (reference sequence). V lost 4 bases and J 2 bases, leaving 9 bases between the germline ends. The CDR3 is made up of 13 amino acids. In nucleotides, the CDR3 is TGCGCCAGCAGTGGGCAGGGGCCCTACGAGCAGTACTTC. Translation gives CASSGQGPYEQYF.